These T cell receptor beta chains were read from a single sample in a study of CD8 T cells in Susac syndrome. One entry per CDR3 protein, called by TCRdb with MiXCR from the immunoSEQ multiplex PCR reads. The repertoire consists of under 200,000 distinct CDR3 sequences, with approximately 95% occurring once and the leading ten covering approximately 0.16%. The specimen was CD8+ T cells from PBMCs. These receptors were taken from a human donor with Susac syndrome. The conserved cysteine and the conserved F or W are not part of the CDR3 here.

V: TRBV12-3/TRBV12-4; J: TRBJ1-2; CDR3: ASSSLDGYT
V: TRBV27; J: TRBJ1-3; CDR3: ASSLSWPGGLGNTIY
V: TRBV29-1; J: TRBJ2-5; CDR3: SLTLGTPLETQY
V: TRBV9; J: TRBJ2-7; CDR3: ASSVATGEGEQY
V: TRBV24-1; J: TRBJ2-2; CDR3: ATSDPQKYNTGELF
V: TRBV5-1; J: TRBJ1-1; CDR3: ASSQMPGQGAYGYTEAF
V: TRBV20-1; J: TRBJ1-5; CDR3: SARSLRDSNQPQH
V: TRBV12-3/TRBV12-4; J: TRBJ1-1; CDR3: ASRAVLNTEAF
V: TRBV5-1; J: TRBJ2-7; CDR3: ASSFRRDYEQY
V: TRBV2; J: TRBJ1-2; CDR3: ASSYRGQNYGYT
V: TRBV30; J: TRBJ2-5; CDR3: AWTGGSETQY
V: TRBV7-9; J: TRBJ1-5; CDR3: ASSLGKDQPQH
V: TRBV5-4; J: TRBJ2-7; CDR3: ASSFEAGYVNEQY
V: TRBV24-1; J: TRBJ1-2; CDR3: ATSDGYGYT
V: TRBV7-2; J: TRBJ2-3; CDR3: ASSLNAPSRQY
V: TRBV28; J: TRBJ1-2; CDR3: ASSDQVGYT
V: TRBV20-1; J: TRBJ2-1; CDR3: SAPQGTSINEQF
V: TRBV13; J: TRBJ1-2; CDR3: ASSKGTGVLGGYT
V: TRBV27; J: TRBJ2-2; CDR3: ASSLFGATGELF
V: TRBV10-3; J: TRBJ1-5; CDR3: AISESRGSNQPQH
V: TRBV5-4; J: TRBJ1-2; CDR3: ASSLERGWGYGYT
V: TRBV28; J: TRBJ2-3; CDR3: ASSFLPSPDTQY
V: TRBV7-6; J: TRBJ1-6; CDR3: ASSIDRDSPEPLH
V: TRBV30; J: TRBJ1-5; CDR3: AWSVRRNHQPQH
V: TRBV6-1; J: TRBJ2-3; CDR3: ASSVSRDRESADTQY
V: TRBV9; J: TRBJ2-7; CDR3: ASSVAVTSGSYEQY
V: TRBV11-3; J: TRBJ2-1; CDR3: ASSVGLAGDPYNEQF
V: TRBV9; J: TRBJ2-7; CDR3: ASSAGLADTYEQY
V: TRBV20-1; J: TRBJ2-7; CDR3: SAGGLAGGQRLTYEQY
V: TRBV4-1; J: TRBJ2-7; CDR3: ASSQVIGPSYEQY
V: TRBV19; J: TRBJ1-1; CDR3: ASSTGTNTEAF